Reported below is one TCR beta chain. CDR3 length: 14 amino acids. The germline CDR1 and CDR2 sequences are SGHTA and FQGNSA. V shed 7 bases, J shed 6 bases, and the junction held 7 bases outside the gene matches. This specimen belongs to a study of OX40 agonist ivuxolimab in advanced cancers. Study-level information: Patients assigned to dose escalation were diagnosed with hepatocellular carcinoma, melanoma, renal cell or head and neck cancer. Of mixed ages from about 23 to 90 and averaging about 60 years, the group was approximately 80% male. A partial response was reached by three patients: one with hepatocellular carcinoma and two with cutaneous melanoma.

The table came from immunoSEQ multiplex PCR; TCRdb's copy has only in-frame clones and leaves some out. The sample records 60,000 to 65,000 clones, roughly 84% being singletons. The rearrangement links TRBV7-2 to TRBJ2-1; the match to TRBD2 covers 9 bases. The receptor comes from an adult with an advanced solid tumor such as melanoma, head and neck, liver or kidney cancer. This specimen was CD4+ or CD8+ T cells sorted from blood, taken in a trial of the OX40 agonist ivuxolimab. Here the CDR3 DNA reads TGTGCCAGCACCGTCGGCGGGGGGGCCAATGAGCAGTTCTTC. This translates into CASTVGGGANEQFF.